Presented here are 14 T cell receptor beta chains from one specimen sequenced in a study of OX40 agonist ivuxolimab in advanced cancers. Produced via immunoSEQ multiplex PCR; TCRdb's table is partial and in-frame only. Of tens of thousands of clones listed, roughly 90% are singletons. Sequencing used CD4+ or CD8+ T cells sorted from blood, obtained in a trial of the OX40 agonist ivuxolimab. These receptors were collected from an adult with an advanced solid tumor such as melanoma, head and neck, liver or kidney cancer.

V gene TRBV6-6 combines with J gene TRBJ1-5; unclear D gene. Trimming pared 6 bases from V and 6 bases from J, leaving 9 bases between. This CDR3 has 12 amino acids. Germline lookup yields CDR1 MNHNY and CDR2 SVGAGI (reference sequence). CDR3 residues: CASRGFSQPQHF. The CDR3 coding sequence is TGTGCCAGCAGGGGGTTTAGTCAGCCCCAGCATTTT.

The V call is TRBV28, the J call TRBJ1-1; TRBD1 agrees at 7 bases. V lost 6 bases to trimming and J lost 1 base; unmatched junction nucleotides: 8. Looked up from germline, CDR1 is MDHEN and CDR2 is SYDVKM. The CDR3 extends over 15 amino acids. The CDR3 loop is CASRPTGQKNTEAFF. In DNA form, the CDR3 reads TGTGCCAGCAGGCCCACGGGACAGAAGAACACTGAAGCTTTCTTT.

The chain joins TRBV11-2 to TRBJ2-1; maybe TRBD1 (8 bases). The CDR3 extends over 15 amino acids. The V gene lost 5 bases and the J gene lost 5 bases, with 16 bases spanning the gap. Germline CDR1 reads SGHAT; CDR2 reads FQNNGV. The CDR3 loop is CASSLTGGGDNEQFF. As DNA, the CDR3 is TGTGCCAGCAGCCTTACAGGGGGAGGGGACAATGAGCAGTTCTTC.

The chain has TRBV19 and TRBJ2-3, with D possibly matching TRBD2 (6 bases). This CDR3 is 14 amino acids long. Germline lookup yields CDR1 LNHDA and CDR2 SQIVND (reference sequence). With 5 bases removed from V and 4 bases from J, the gap between germline ends came to 13 bases. This CDR3 is CASSLTGVADTQYF. CDR3 in DNA: TGTGCCAGTAGTTTGACGGGGGTGGCAGATACGCAGTATTTT.

As regards this clone: In the same sample, other DNA sequences code for this CDR3. The genes are TRBV14 and TRBJ1-1; D may be TRBD1 (5 bases). V lost 4 bases, J lost 1 base, and 7 bases lay in between. Germline CDR1 SGHDN, CDR2 FVKESK. This CDR3 has 13 amino acids. The chain's CDR3 is CASSLGGNTEAFF. CDR3 sequence (DNA): TGTGCCAGCAGCCTTGGGGGGAACACTGAAGCTTTCTTT.

The genes are TRBV18 and TRBJ1-4; TRBD1 might be the D (6 bases). Germline V lookup: CDR1 KGHSH, CDR2 LQKENI. This CDR3 has 15 amino acids. With 2 bases removed from V and 8 bases from J, the gap between germline ends came to 15 bases. The CDR3 loop reads CASSPVGGSEEKLFF. The DNA of the CDR3 is TGTGCCAGCTCACCAGTCGGGGGCTCGGAAGAAAAACTGTTTTTT.

The chain couples TRBV7-8 to TRBJ2-5, with unresolved D. The CDR3 is made up of 13 amino acids. V was shortened by 7 bases and J by 5 bases, with 14 bases between the two germline ends. The germline V gene encodes CDR1 SGHVS and CDR2 FQNEAQ. The CDR3, as DNA: TGTGCCAGCACTCGGACGCGGTTTGAGACCCAGTACTTC. This encodes CASTRTRFETQYF.

CDR3 coding DNA: TGTGCCAGCAGTGGGACAGCGGAAAATTCACCCCTCCACTTT. Translated: CASSGTAENSPLHF. This sequence joins TRBV6-5 and TRBJ1-6; 7 bases align to TRBD1. Germline CDR1 MNHEY, CDR2 SVGAGI. The CDR3 extends over 14 amino acids. Unmatched junction bases numbered 5, after V lost 5 bases and J lost 7 bases.

This clone was detected only a few times. The chain uses TRBV4-3 and TRBJ2-7; D may be TRBD1 or TRBD2 (7 bases each). The length of the CDR3 is 14 residues. Germline V gives CDR1 LGHNA, CDR2 YSLEER. Trimming took off 4 bases at V and 5 bases at J, with 15 bases between the two ends. In DNA, the CDR3 is TGCGCCAGCAGCCTCAGGGGGGGAGTTGACGAGCAGTACTTC. Encoded protein: CASSLRGGVDEQYF.

This rearrangement joins TRBV27 to TRBJ2-7, with D maybe TRBD2 (5 bases). The CDR3 sequence is 12 residues long. V dropped 2 bases and J dropped 5 bases, with 7 bases sitting between them. Per germline, CDR1 MNHEY and CDR2 SMNVEV (reference sequence). The CDR3, as DNA: TGTGCCAGCAGTTTAACCGGGGACGAGCAGTACTTC. Residues: CASSLTGDEQYF.

In this sample, this clone turned up a few times. The chain is built from TRBV7-9 and TRBJ2-7; 8 bases are a match to TRBD1. J gave up 3 bases and V 5 bases, and 9 bases lay outside the gene matches. The CDR3 spans 15 residues. Looked up from germline, CDR1 is SEHNR and CDR2 is FQNEAQ (reference sequence). This CDR3 is CASSLGQGQDYEQYF. In DNA form, the CDR3 reads TGTGCCAGCAGCCTAGGACAGGGTCAAGACTACGAGCAGTACTTC.

The genes are TRBV28 and TRBJ2-7; possibly TRBD1 for D (6 bases). Per germline, CDR1 MDHEN and CDR2 SYDVKM. With 8 bases removed from V and 0 bases from J, the gap between germline ends came to 14 bases. The CDR3 runs to 14 residues. The CDR3 nucleotides read TGTGCCAGCTGCCGGACAGTGAGCTCCTACGAGCAGTACTTC. It yields the protein CASCRTVSSYEQYF. Variable domain in full (rest from reference TRBV28 and TRBJ2-7): DVKVTQSSRYLVKRTGEKVFLECVQDMDHENMFWYRQDPGLGLRLIYFSYDVKMKEKGDIPEGYSVSREKKERFSLILESASTNQTSMYLCASCRTVSSYEQYFGPGTRLTVT.

The chain joins TRBV11-2 to TRBJ2-5; no reliable D call. The CDR3 loop spans 15 amino acids. Germline V gene lookup returns CDR1 SGHAT and CDR2 FQNNGV. V was cut by 0 bases and J by 5 bases, with 13 bases left in between. The CDR3 loop is CASSLDKDSRETQYF. In DNA, the CDR3 is TGTGCCAGCAGCTTAGATAAAGACTCCCGGGAGACCCAGTACTTC.

The rearrangement uses TRBV19 and TRBJ2-3, with D unclear. V lost 5 bases, J lost 6 bases, and 9 bases lay in between. Germline assignment: CDR1 LNHDA and CDR2 SQIVND (reference sequence). The CDR3 contains 12 residues. The DNA for the CDR3 is TGTGCCAGTAGTTCTTACTTGGATACGCAGTATTTT. Translation: CASSSYLDTQYF.